This T cell receptor (beta chain) appears in the sequencing data of a study of blood T cell repertoires in COVID-19. The CDR3 length is 14 residues. Germline V gene data show CDR1 as LNHDA and CDR2 as SQIVND (reference sequence). V lost 6 bases, J lost 3 bases, and 7 bases stayed unmatched. TCRdb's copy holds only in-frame clones and misses some; the assay was immunoSEQ multiplex PCR. In the table there are more than 150,000 clones, 84% of which are singletons. This clone has more than one count but fewer than ten. Material for sequencing was peripheral blood. This sequence originates from a man between 18 and 35 years old with active or convalescent COVID-19. The chain carries TRBV19 and TRBJ1-2, with TRBD1 matching over 7 bases. CDR3 in amino acids: CASSPDRDYYGYTF. CDR3 in DNA: TGTGCCAGTAGCCCAGACAGGGACTACTATGGCTACACCTTC.